This T cell receptor (beta chain) was observed in a study of T-cell memory formation after mild COVID-19 (dated by TCRdb to the early 2020s). Looking at the study overall: Most TCR sequence clusters were specific to one of the two donors. In a couple of donors, T-cell clones that expanded and contracted after mild COVID-19 were followed by sequencing TCRalpha and TCRbeta repertoires longitudinally. Two young, previously healthy adult volunteers, one female and one male, were included in the cohort. Broader findings and caveats from the paper: Only two mild cases were covered in the study, and larger cohorts including severe cases with pre-infection samples were considered necessary. Contracting CD4+ clones appeared mostly in the CM and EM memory subsets, whereas CD8+ clones were enriched in EMRA. Some responding clones were found in pre-infection memory, which suggests that pre-existing cross-reactive memory T cells took part in the SARS-CoV-2 response. From day 15 to 85, contracting clones showed balanced CD4/CD8 phenotypes, whereas a second wave of clones that expanded from day 15 to 37 leaned towards CD4+. The second-wave clones that peaked on day 37 were not confirmed to be SARS-CoV-2 specific.

Ficoll-Paque density gradient centrifugation was used to isolate PBMCs. Concerning this clonotype itself: Its specific antigen is unknown. One base away there is no much larger clone; base qualities are not given.

TCRdb lists the instrument as Illumina NovaSeq 6000. TCRalpha and TCRbeta cDNA libraries were constructed by 5'RACE with constant-segment primers, with sample barcodes and unique molecular identifiers being introduced. Trizol reagent was used to extract RNA from every sample. Libraries were amplified in two PCR steps, with a second sample barcode and Illumina TruSeq adapters added in the second step. Sequencing of the libraries was done on an Illumina NovaSeq, producing 2 x 150 bp paired-end reads. The authors processed their data as follows. The reads were demultiplexed and collapsed into UMI-guided consensus sequences using migec v1.2.7. Using mixcr v2.1.11, UMI consensuses were aligned to TRA and TRB V and J templates and then assembled into clonotypes. A clonotype was counted as expanded or contracted only when both edgeR and NoisET called the clonotype significant, with the noise models trained on biological replicates. For edgeR calls, a false discovery rate-adjusted p below 0.01 and a log2 fold-change threshold of 1 were applied. As an exploratory analysis of dynamics, max-normalized trajectories of the 1000 most abundant clonotypes were examined with PCA combined with hierarchical clustering. The CD4 or CD8 phenotype of responding clones was assigned using the separately sequenced CD4+ and CD8+ repertoires. TCRdb itself trimmed the public reads at Q25 with fastp, ran MiXCR and retained productive beta chains. Identical CDR3 protein sequences are pooled into one entry, listed with their most common genes and DNA. The V and J calls here are based on TCRdb, not the publication. The sample records some 190,000 distinct CDR3 sequences, roughly 17% of which are singletons. The top ten clonotypes cover 2% to 2.5% of the sample.

The trim is 5 bases for V and 7 bases for J, with a gap of 11 bases between the germline ends. The CDR3 has 12 amino acids, counting the end cysteine and phenylalanine. Of the read, only the CDR3 DNA is kept; its 36 bases are in frame from base 1. The sequence came from an adult woman who had mild COVID-19 (a few samples of this study predate the infection). The sample titles of this study are shuffled in the database, so cell type and time point are left out; the donor was told from shared clones. Sample: PBMCs or a T cell subset sorted from them (not recorded which). The chain was built from TRBV12-3 or TRBV12-4 and TRBJ2-5; no confident D gene assignment can be made. CDR3 protein: CASSPYRGTQYF. The DNA sequence is given as TGTGCCAGCAGTCCCTATAGAGGGACCCAGTACTTC.